This TCR beta chain was sequenced for a study of T cells in Graves' hyperthyroidism and ophthalmopathy. This clonotype was detected once. The conserved closing phenylalanine or tryptophan is absent in this CDR3, likely reflecting a read error. RNA transcripts gave rise to amplified TCR beta CDR3 regions. Initially, a first-round RT-PCR of the TCR CDR3 employed the HTBI primer set. MiXCR, applied by TCRdb to the multiplex PCR reads, yields one record per CDR3 protein. The repertoire has 350,000 or so distinct CDR3 sequences, around a sixth of them found once; the top ten carry about a sixth. The CDR3 runs 14 residues. The V gene's germline CDR1 is SGHTA and CDR2 FQGNSA.

The sample comprised blood. The rearrangement joins TRBV7-2 to TRBJ1-1; 8 positions agree with TRBD1. This clonotype was obtained from a woman aged 40 to 50 with Graves' ophthalmopathy. CDR3 sequence: CASSRTGMNTEAFS. In DNA, the CDR3 is TGTGCCAGCAGCCGGACAGGGATGAACACTGAGGCTTTCTCT.